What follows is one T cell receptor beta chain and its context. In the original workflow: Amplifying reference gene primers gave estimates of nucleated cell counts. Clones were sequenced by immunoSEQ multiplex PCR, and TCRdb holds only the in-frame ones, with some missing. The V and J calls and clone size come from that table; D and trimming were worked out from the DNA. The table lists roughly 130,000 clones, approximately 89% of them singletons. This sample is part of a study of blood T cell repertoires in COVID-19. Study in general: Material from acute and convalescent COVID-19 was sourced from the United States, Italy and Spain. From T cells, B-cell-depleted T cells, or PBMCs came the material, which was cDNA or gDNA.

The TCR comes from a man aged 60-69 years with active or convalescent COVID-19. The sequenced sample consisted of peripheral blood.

In nucleotides, the CDR3 is TGTGCCAGCAGGTCCCCCAGGGGCTCTGGAAACACCATATATTTT. Its protein is CASRSPRGSGNTIYF. This chain connects TRBV6-6 to TRBJ1-3, with D maybe TRBD1 (6 bases). The germline V gene has CDR1 MNHNY and CDR2 SVGAGI (reference sequence). The CDR3 covers 15 residues. V dropped 6 bases and J dropped 0 bases, with 12 bases sitting between them.